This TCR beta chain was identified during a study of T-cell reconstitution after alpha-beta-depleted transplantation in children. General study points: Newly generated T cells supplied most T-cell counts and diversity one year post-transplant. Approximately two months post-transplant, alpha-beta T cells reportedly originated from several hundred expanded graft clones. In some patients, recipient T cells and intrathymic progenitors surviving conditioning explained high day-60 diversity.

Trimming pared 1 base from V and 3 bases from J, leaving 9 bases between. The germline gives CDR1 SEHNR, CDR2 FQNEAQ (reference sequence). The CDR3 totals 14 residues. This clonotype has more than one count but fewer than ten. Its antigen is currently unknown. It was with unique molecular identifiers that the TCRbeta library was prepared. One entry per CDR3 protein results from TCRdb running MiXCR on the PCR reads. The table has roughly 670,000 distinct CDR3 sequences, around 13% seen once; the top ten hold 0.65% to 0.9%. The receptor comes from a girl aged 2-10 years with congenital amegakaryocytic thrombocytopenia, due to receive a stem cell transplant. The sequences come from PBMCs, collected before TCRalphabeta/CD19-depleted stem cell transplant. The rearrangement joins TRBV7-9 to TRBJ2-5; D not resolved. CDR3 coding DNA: TGTGCCAGCAGCTTAGTCCGCACAGAAGAGACCCAGTACTTC. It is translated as CASSLVRTEETQYF. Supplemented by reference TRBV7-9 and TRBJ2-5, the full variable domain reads DTGVSQNPRHKITKRGQNVTFRCDPISEHNRLYWYRQTLGQGPEFLTYFQNEAQLEKSRLLSDRFSAERPKGSFSTLEIQRTEQGDSAMYLCASSLVRTEETQYFGPGTRLLVL.